Below are 8 T cell receptor beta chains sequenced from a single sample in a study of CD8 T cells in Susac syndrome (dated by TCRdb to the late 2010s). The library was made by the immunoSEQ multiplex PCR assay. RNA was extracted using the RNeasy kit, and about 0.45 to 1 microgram was reverse transcribed with random hexamers. TCRdb itself trimmed the public reads at Q25 with fastp, ran MiXCR and retained productive beta chains. Each record represents a unique CDR3 protein, reported with the most common genes and DNA among its rows. The sample table contains approximately 120,000 distinct CDR3 sequences; only one count was recorded for over 85% of them. The ten top clones hold less than 0.25% of the sample. Sample: CD8+ T cells from PBMCs. These receptors were collected from a human donor with Susac syndrome.

The chain joins TRBV14 to TRBJ2-7; D possibly uses TRBD1 or TRBD2 (5 bases each). The V and J ends lost 4 bases and 9 bases respectively, with 16 bases between them. Germline V lookup: CDR1 SGHDN, CDR2 FVKESK. The CDR3 covers 13 residues. DNA for the CDR3: TGTGCCAGCAGCCTCGACCGTGGGGGTTGGCAGTACTTC. Translation gives CASSLDRGGWQYF.

The chain recombines TRBV27 with TRBJ2-1; TRBD1 might be the D (6 bases). Trimming left V 4 bases short and J 6 bases short, with 16 bases between. This CDR3 is built from 15 residues. Germline CDR1 is MNHEY and CDR2 is SMNVEV (reference sequence). This chain's CDR3 is CASSSHRVSPNEQFF. In nucleotides, the CDR3 is TGTGCCAGCAGTTCCCACAGGGTATCGCCCAATGAGCAGTTCTTC.

This rearrangement joins TRBV3-1 to TRBJ2-2, with D possibly TRBD1 on 6 matching bases. CDR1 and CDR2 from the germline V gene are LGHDT and YNNKEL (reference sequence). Trimming pared 1 base from V and 7 bases from J, leaving 19 bases between. The CDR3 covers 17 residues. The CDR3 region has the DNA TGTGCCAGCAGCCAAGGGTACCTCGCTGAGGGGGTCGGGGAGCTGTTTTTT. Its protein is CASSQGYLAEGVGELFF.

The gene calls are TRBV27 and TRBJ1-2, with 8 bases aligning to TRBD1. The CDR3 is 15 residues long. The germline V gene has CDR1 MNHEY and CDR2 SMNVEV (reference sequence). V lost 10 bases and J lost 4; bases outside the gene matches: 14. CDR3 sequence (DNA): TGTGCCACAAGGGACAGGAACCTGTTGGTCTATGGCTACACCTTC. Its translation: CATRDRNLLVYGYTF.

J is TRBJ2-1 and V is TRBV25-1; TRBD2 matches at 14 bases. In germline, CDR1 is MGHDK, CDR2 SYGVNS. The J segment lost 0 bases and the V segment lost 4 bases, leaving 8 bases of the junction unmatched. This CDR3 is 19 amino acids long. CDR3 amino acids: CASSGLAGGPRSSYNEQFF. The CDR3 region has the DNA TGTGCCAGCAGTGGACTAGCGGGAGGGCCCCGGAGCTCCTACAATGAGCAGTTCTTC.

The rearrangement joins TRBV5-6 to TRBJ2-7, with D perhaps TRBD2 (5 bases). The CDR3 loop spans 15 amino acids. Germline V gene lookup returns CDR1 SGHDT and CDR2 YYEEEE. Trimming cost V 1 base and J 0 bases, with 11 bases left between them. Here the CDR3 DNA reads TGTGCCAGCAGCTTGTACGGCGGGTTCTCCTACGAGCAGTACTTC. Its protein is CASSLYGGFSYEQYF. The complete variable domain, with remaining parts taken from reference TRBV5-6 and TRBJ2-7, reads DAGVTQSPTHLIKTRGQQVTLRCSPKSGHDTVSWYQQALGQGPQFIFQYYEEEERQRGNFPDRFSGHQFPNYSSELNVNALLLGDSALYLCASSLYGGFSYEQYFGPGTRLTVT.

This clonotype was recorded a few times. The chain carries TRBV4-1 and TRBJ2-5; D possibly corresponds to TRBD1 (5 bases). The CDR3 has 15 residues. Germline V gene sequence: CDR1 MGHRA, CDR2 YSYEKL. The V gene lost 0 bases and the J gene lost 1 base, with 9 bases spanning the gap. The CDR3 nucleotides read TGCGCCAGCAGCCAAGATTGGGGCAGCCAAGAGACCCAGTACTTC. It yields the protein CASSQDWGSQETQYF.

The sample holds a few counts of this clonotype. V usage is TRBV7-9 and J usage is TRBJ1-3; D unclear. Trimming pared 5 bases from V and 3 bases from J, leaving 11 bases between. CDR1 SEHNR and CDR2 FQNEAQ come from the germline V gene (reference sequence). The CDR3 covers 14 residues. The CDR3 bases are TGTGCCAGCAGCCACCCCGGCCTTGGAAACACCATATATTTT. Residues: CASSHPGLGNTIYF.